The 25 T cell receptor beta chains below come from one sample, sequenced in a study of shared clonotypes between healthy human individuals. Method: immunoSEQ multiplex PCR; TCRdb's copy keeps in-frame clones and lacks some. The sample includes about half a million clones, 70% to 80% of them seen just once. The sample taken for sequencing was PBMCs. The source is a woman in her thirties or forties in good health. Some clones in this sample may be carry-over from other donors' samples.

This clone showed up just a few times. At one end, the junction sequence differs from germline, possibly due to a read error. V gene TRBV5-3 combines with J gene TRBJ1-4; no definite D call. TRBV5-3 is reported as an ORF; its role is uncertain. This CDR3 is built from 12 residues. CDR3 sequence reads: CARSALCEGSDF. In nucleotides, the CDR3 is TGTGCCAGAAGCGCCCTATGCGAGGGTTCAGATTTT.

Regarding this clone: A read error is likely here: a far larger clone is one base away. This rearrangement joins TRBV30 to TRBJ1-2; D is perhaps TRBD1 (5 bases). The CDR3 is 12 amino acids. Trimming cost V 7 bases and J 4 bases, with 13 bases left between them. Looked up from germline, CDR1 is GTSNPN and CDR2 is SVGIG (reference sequence). This chain's CDR3 is CAFAWDSYGYTF. CDR3 DNA sequence: TGTGCCTTTGCCTGGGACTCCTATGGCTACACCTTC.

The chain links TRBV6-6 to TRBJ2-7; 7 bases are shared with TRBD1. The CDR3 is made up of 14 amino acids. Trimming took 4 bases from V and 3 from J; bases not matched to a gene: 6. Germline CDR1 and CDR2: MNHNY and SVGAGI (reference sequence). CDR3 nucleotides: TGTGCCAGCAGTTGGGCAGACAGGGACTACGAGCAGTACTTC. Translation: CASSWADRDYEQYF.

This clone has just a few counts. The chain couples TRBV7-9 to TRBJ2-7, with D possibly matching TRBD2 (5 bases). Germline lookup yields CDR1 SEHNR and CDR2 FQNEAQ (reference sequence). This CDR3 has 14 residues. V was pared by 5 bases and J by 5 bases, with 16 bases between. CDR3 DNA sequence: TGTGCCAGCAGCCACACTAGTATGGGCAACGAGCAGTACTTC. The encoded protein is CASSHTSMGNEQYF. The whole variable domain, filled in from reference TRBV7-9 and TRBJ2-7, reads DTGVSQNPRHKITKRGQNVTFRCDPISEHNRLYWYRQTLGQGPEFLTYFQNEAQLEKSRLLSDRFSAERPKGSFSTLEIQRTEQGDSAMYLCASSHTSMGNEQYFGPGTRLTVT.

The rearrangement links TRBV10-2 to TRBJ1-1; D not certain. From germline, CDR1 is WSHSY and CDR2 SAAADI. This CDR3 has 13 residues. Trimming cost V 4 bases and J 1 base, with 7 bases left between them. For the CDR3, the DNA is TGCGCCAGCAGTGGTTCAGGGAACACTGAAGCTTTCTTT. Protein: CASSGSGNTEAFF.

On this clone: The sample holds other DNA sequences that translate to the same CDR3. The rearrangement joins TRBV6-5 to TRBJ2-7; 7 bases align to TRBD2. The CDR3 loop spans 13 amino acids. Germline loops: CDR1 MNHEY, CDR2 SVGAGI. Unmatched junction bases numbered 0, after V lost 2 bases and J lost 2 bases. The CDR3 DNA is TGTGCCAGCAGTTACGCGGGAGCCTACGAGCAGTACTTC. This translates into CASSYAGAYEQYF.

The gene calls are TRBV6-5 and TRBJ2-5; D is unresolved. Trimming shortened V by 4 bases and J by 0 bases, and 12 bases separated the two germline ends. There are 15 residues in the CDR3. Looked up from germline, CDR1 is MNHEY and CDR2 is SVGAGI. CDR3 loop: CASSSWTEYQETQYF. CDR3 DNA: TGTGCCAGCAGTTCCTGGACGGAGTACCAAGAGACCCAGTACTTC.

This clone was picked up one time. A much more abundant neighbour one base away suggests this may be a read error. The CDR3 carries no conserved terminal phenylalanine or tryptophan, so it likely arises from a read error. The gene calls are TRBV19 and TRBJ1-2; D is possibly TRBD1 (5 bases). Looked up from germline, CDR1 is LNHDA and CDR2 is SQIVND (reference sequence). V lost 6 bases and J 4 bases, leaving 15 bases between the germline ends. This CDR3 has 14 residues. Here the CDR3 reads CASSAQEDPYGYTL. The CDR3 DNA reads TGTGCCAGTAGCGCACAGGAGGACCCCTATGGCTACACCCTC.

This clone was detected only a few times. This chain uses TRBV23-1 with TRBJ2-5; the D is unclear. The J call may be faulty, since TRBJ2-7 better matches the DNA end. TRBV23-1 belongs to the ORF category, with a function that is uncertain. CDR3 length equals 9 residues. CDR3 protein: CATKYEQYF. The CDR3 bases are TGCGCCACCAAATACGAGCAGTACTTC.

Regarding this clone: This same CDR3 is encoded by further DNA sequences in the sample. The gene calls are TRBV7-9 and TRBJ1-2, with D possibly being TRBD1 (6 bases). V lost 3 bases and J lost 3, with 11 bases in between. The CDR3 extends over 14 amino acids. CDR1 and CDR2 from the germline V gene are SEHNR and FQNEAQ (reference sequence). CDR3 coding DNA: TGTGCCAGCAGCTTTGGGGGGCGCGACTATGGCTACACCTTC. Amino acid sequence: CASSFGGRDYGYTF.

The rearrangement joins TRBV7-9 to TRBJ1-1, with 8 positions matching TRBD1. Germline V gene lookup returns CDR1 SEHNR and CDR2 FQNEAQ (reference sequence). This CDR3 has 14 residues. With V trimmed by 2 bases and J by 9 bases, 8 bases remained unmatched. This CDR3 reads CASSLWQGATQAFF. In nucleotides, the CDR3 is TGTGCCAGCAGCTTATGGCAGGGGGCGACCCAAGCTTTCTTT.

This clone occurred many times. The V and J genes are TRBV6-5 and TRBJ2-1; 9 bases map to TRBD2. With 6 bases clipped from V and 2 bases from J, the junction kept 2 bases outside the gene matches. The CDR3 sequence is 14 residues long. CDR1 and CDR2 (germline): MNHEY, SVGAGI. In nucleotides, the CDR3 is TGTGCCAGCAGGGGGACTAGCCCCTACAATGAGCAGTTCTTC. Translating it yields CASRGTSPYNEQFF.

The chain employs TRBV12-5 and TRBJ1-1; D not resolved. Trimming took off 3 bases at V and 0 bases at J, with 14 bases between the two ends. The germline V gene encodes CDR1 LGHNT and CDR2 FRNRAP. The CDR3 has 16 residues. CDR3 residues: CASGFATPGMNTEAFF. CDR3 nucleotides: TGTGCTAGTGGTTTTGCGACACCCGGCATGAACACTGAAGCTTTCTTT.

This chain uses TRBV6-4 with TRBJ2-1; the match to TRBD2 covers 8 bases. Unmatched junction bases numbered 12, after V lost 6 bases and J lost 8 bases. The CDR3 runs 15 residues. From germline, CDR1 is MRHNA and CDR2 SNTAGT. DNA for the CDR3: TGTGCCAGCAGCCCCGGGACTAGGCAAAGCGATGAGCAGTTCTTC. This encodes CASSPGTRQSDEQFF.

To note about this clone: With a much larger clone just one base away, this may be a read error. The chain is built from TRBV28 and TRBJ1-1; 10 bases are a match to TRBD1. Germline V gene lookup returns CDR1 MDHEN and CDR2 SYDVKM. The CDR3 has 15 residues. The CDR3 reads CAGSPADRGGTEAFF. The DNA for the CDR3 is TGTGCCGGCAGTCCAGCGGACAGGGGGGGTACTGAAGCTTTCTTT.

The chain carries TRBV4-1 and TRBJ2-1, with 7 bases that match TRBD2. The length of the CDR3 is 20 residues. V shed 0 bases and J 0 bases; nucleotides not matched to a gene: 14. Per germline, CDR1 MGHRA and CDR2 YSYEKL. The CDR3 bases are TGCGCCAGCAGCCAAGAAACCCCCGGGACTACTCAAAGCTCCTACAATGAGCAGTTCTTC. It encodes CASSQETPGTTQSSYNEQFF.

The chain combines TRBV29-1 with TRBJ2-7; 7 bases agree with TRBD1. V lost 6 bases and J lost 3; bases outside the gene matches: 8. This CDR3 has 13 residues. Germline loops: CDR1 SQVTM, CDR2 ANQGSEA. This CDR3 is CSVMTGFNYEQYF. The CDR3 DNA sequence: TGCAGCGTCATGACAGGGTTTAACTACGAGCAGTACTTC.

The J gene is TRBJ2-1, the V gene TRBV27, with 13 bases matching TRBD2. With 6 bases clipped from V and 3 bases from J, the junction kept 14 bases outside the gene matches. Germline CDR1 and CDR2: MNHEY and SMNVEV (reference sequence). The CDR3 length is 19 residues. The CDR3 coding sequence is TGTGCCAGCAGGAGTAGGACTAGCGGGAGTCTGCCTATCTACAATGAGCAGTTCTTC. Residues: CASRSRTSGSLPIYNEQFF.

In the case of this clone: A much larger clone is a single base away; this may be a read error. This chain joins TRBV5-5 and TRBJ2-7; D call uncertain. This CDR3 region has 12 residues. CDR1 is SGHKS, CDR2 YYEKEE, per germline (reference sequence). Trimming removed 0 bases at V and 3 bases at J, with 4 bases between. The CDR3 region has the DNA TGTGCCAGCAGCTTGGGAGACTACGAGCAGTACTTC. Translated, it gives CASSLGDYEQYF.

The J gene is TRBJ2-5, the V gene TRBV13; 8 positions agree with TRBD2. CDR1 PRHDT and CDR2 FYEKMQ come from the germline V gene (reference sequence). J lost 7 bases, V lost 4 bases, and 8 bases had no gene match. This CDR3 is 14 amino acids long. The chain's CDR3 is CASSSLAEAGTQYF. For the CDR3, the DNA is TGTGCCAGCAGCTCACTAGCGGAAGCGGGGACCCAGTACTTC.

This clone came up once. The V call is TRBV27, the J call TRBJ2-5; TRBD2 agrees at 14 bases. With V trimmed by 0 bases and J by 5 bases, 2 bases remained unmatched. This CDR3 has 16 amino acids. The germline gives CDR1 MNHEY, CDR2 SMNVEV (reference sequence). CDR3: CASSLSGTSGSETQYF. The DNA for the CDR3 is TGTGCCAGCAGTTTATCGGGGACTAGCGGGAGTGAGACCCAGTACTTC.

The chain links TRBV5-4 to TRBJ1-2; 9 bases are shared with TRBD1. Germline lookup yields CDR1 SGHNT and CDR2 YYREEE (reference sequence). The CDR3 consists of 15 residues. The V gene end was trimmed by 4 bases and the J gene end by 2 bases; junction bases not matched to a gene: 6. CDR3 sequence reads: CASSLGQGQNYGYTF. CDR3 DNA sequence: TGTGCCAGCAGCCTCGGACAGGGGCAAAACTATGGCTACACCTTC.

The chain joins TRBV19 to TRBJ1-4, with D hard to call. Germline CDR1 LNHDA, CDR2 SQIVND (reference sequence). Deletions cut 9 bases from V and 8 bases from J, with 16 bases between. The CDR3 has 13 residues. The CDR3 coding sequence is TGTGCCAGCCGGACCGGGTCCCCGGAAAAACTGTTTTTT. Its translation is CASRTGSPEKLFF.

There are a few counts of this clone. The chain couples TRBV25-1 to TRBJ2-7; D is uncertain. The CDR3 consists of 14 residues. The germline gives CDR1 MGHDK, CDR2 SYGVNS. V was cut by 2 bases and J by 2 bases, with 10 bases left in between. The CDR3 protein is CASSEGSYPYEQYF. The CDR3 DNA follows: TGTGCCAGCAGTGAAGGTTCCTACCCCTACGAGCAGTACTTC.

The chain links TRBV7-8 to TRBJ1-2; no clear D. This CDR3 is 14 amino acids long. V was trimmed by 6 bases and J by 5 bases, leaving 16 bases between them. The germline V gene encodes CDR1 SGHVS and CDR2 FQNEAQ. CDR3 sequence: CASSPLGVSYGYTF. CDR3 in DNA: TGTGCCAGCAGTCCTCTCGGGGTATCGTATGGCTACACCTTC. Drawing the rest from reference TRBV7-8 and TRBJ1-2, the complete variable domain is GAGVSQSPRYKVAKRGQDVALRCDPISGHVSLFWYQQALGQGPEFLTYFQNEAQLDKSGLPSDRFFAERPEGSVSTLKIQRTQQEDSAVYLCASSPLGVSYGYTFGSGTRLTVV.